One sample yielded the 32 T cell receptor beta chains listed below, sequenced in a study of T cells in Graves' hyperthyroidism and ophthalmopathy. The CDR3 regions of TCR beta were amplified from RNA transcripts. TCR CDR3 underwent first-round RT-PCR with the HTBI primer set. TCRdb reanalysed the multiplex PCR reads using MiXCR and keeps one entry per CDR3 protein. The repertoire consists of a few hundred thousand distinct CDR3 sequences, with roughly 17% occurring once and the leading ten covering roughly 18%. The specimen sequenced was blood. The receptors were sampled from a woman between 18 and 29 years old with Graves' ophthalmopathy.

This clonotype appeared many times. The rearrangement uses TRBV6-2 or TRBV6-3 and TRBJ2-2; D perhaps matches TRBD1 (5 bases). V lost 5 bases and J 3 bases, leaving 13 bases between the germline ends. Germline CDR1 MNHEY, CDR2 SVGEGT. The CDR3 consists of 15 residues. The CDR3 bases are TGTGCCAGCAGTGGGGCTAACTTCGACACCGGGGAGCTGTTTTTT. This gives the protein CASSGANFDTGELFF.

Ten or more counts support this clonotype. This chain links TRBV30 with TRBJ1-4, with 9 bases matching TRBD1. The V segment lost 0 bases and the J segment 3 bases; nucleotides outside the gene matches: 2. The length of the CDR3 is 15 residues. Looked up from germline, CDR1 is GTSNPN and CDR2 is SVGIG (reference sequence). The CDR3 is CAWSVQGAPNEKLFF. For the CDR3, the DNA is TGTGCCTGGAGTGTACAGGGGGCCCCTAATGAAAAACTGTTTTTT.

J is TRBJ2-1 and V is TRBV12-3 or TRBV12-4, with TRBD1 identical over 9 bases. CDR3 size: 14 residues. Germline trimming cut 6 bases from V and 6 bases from J; bases unmatched to any gene: 6. The CDR3 protein is CASSSGTGFNEQFF. CDR3 bases: TGTGCCAGCAGCTCCGGGACAGGGTTCAATGAGCAGTTCTTC.

There are many counts of this clonotype. The chain carries TRBV2 and TRBJ2-3, with D uncertain. The germline V and J ends were trimmed by 7 bases and 3 bases, with 5 bases remaining between them. Germline CDR1 SNHLY, CDR2 FYNNEI. The CDR3 has 11 residues. The CDR3 loop is CASTLTDTQYF. CDR3 in DNA: TGTGCCAGCACCCTTACAGATACGCAGTATTTT.

The chain couples TRBV29-1 to TRBJ2-3, with a tentative D call TRBD2 (5 bases). The CDR3 is 13 residues long. Trimming left V 8 bases short and J 2 bases short, with 14 bases between. The germline V gene has CDR1 SQVTM and CDR2 ANQGSEA. The CDR3 sequence is CSPRIGDTDTQYF. CDR3 coding DNA: TGCAGCCCCCGGATCGGGGACACAGATACGCAGTATTTT.

Ten or more counts support this clonotype. At one end, the junction sequence differs from germline, possibly due to a read error. J is TRBJ2-7 and V is TRBV7-7; either TRBD1 or TRBD2 may fit D (6 bases each). This CDR3 is 15 amino acids long. Germline lookup yields CDR1 SSHAT and CDR2 FNYEAQ (reference sequence). CDR3 sequence (DNA): TGTGCTAGCAGCTGCCCGGGGGCGGACAATTACGAGCAGTACTTC. Encoded protein: CASSCPGADNYEQYF.

The sample holds many counts of this clonotype. The J gene is TRBJ2-1, the V gene TRBV3-1; the match to TRBD1 covers 7 bases. The germline V gene has CDR1 LGHDT and CDR2 YNNKEL (reference sequence). The J segment lost 4 bases and the V segment lost 0 bases, leaving 6 bases of the junction unmatched. CDR3 length equals 16 residues. The DNA of the CDR3 is TGTGCCAGCAGCCAAGATCTGACAGGGATTTACAATGAGCAGTTCTTC. Translation gives CASSQDLTGIYNEQFF.

There are many counts of this clonotype. The J gene is TRBJ2-2, the V gene TRBV11-1; D unresolved. This CDR3 spans 15 amino acids. Germline V gene sequence: CDR1 SGHAT, CDR2 FQDESV (reference sequence). Trimming removed 3 bases from V and 5 bases from J, with 13 bases in between. The CDR3 bases are TGTGCCAGCAGCTTCGGCCGGGTTGGAACCGGGGAGCTGTTTTTT. It translates to CASSFGRVGTGELFF.

Many counts were recorded for this clonotype. V and J are TRBV24-1 and TRBJ2-1, with 11 nucleotides matching TRBD1. With V trimmed by 4 bases and J by 3 bases, 22 bases remained unmatched. CDR1 is KGHDR, CDR2 SFDVKD, per germline. The CDR3 has 22 amino acids. The CDR3 DNA reads TGTGCCACCAGTGACCGCCCGGGACAGGGGGTTCTTAGCGACCTACTCTACAATGAGCAGTTCTTC. Translation: CATSDRPGQGVLSDLLYNEQFF.

This clonotype was detected only a few times. The chain joins TRBV25-1 to TRBJ2-5, with D perhaps TRBD1 (6 bases). Trimming left V 1 base short and J 5 bases short, with 20 bases between. Germline assignment: CDR1 MGHDK and CDR2 SYGVNS. CDR3 length: 17 residues. The CDR3 bases are TGTGCCAGCAGTGAATCCCCTTCCAGGGGCTGGGGGGAGACCCAGTACTTC. It codes for CASSESPSRGWGETQYF.

A word on this clonotype: One base away lies a much larger clone, so this may be a sequencing read error. The chain is built from TRBV2 and TRBJ2-7, with 7 bases aligning to TRBD2. The CDR3 has 13 amino acids. Germline V gene data show CDR1 as SNHLY and CDR2 as FYNNEI. The CDR3 DNA follows: TGTGCCAACTCCGGGACTACCTCCTACGAGCACTACTTC. Residues: CANSGTTSYEHYF.

This clonotype came up many times. The chain has TRBV30 and TRBJ1-2; D unclear. The CDR3 length is 13 residues. Germline CDR1 reads GTSNPN; CDR2 reads SVGIG (reference sequence). V lost 0 bases, J lost 7 bases, and 12 bases lay in between. The CDR3 loop reads CAWSVDGLGGYTF. In DNA form, the CDR3 reads TGTGCCTGGAGTGTAGACGGCTTAGGTGGCTACACCTTC.

The chain joins TRBV11-1 to TRBJ2-3; no definite D call. The V end lost 6 bases, the J end lost 2 bases, and 6 bases lay between the germline ends. The CDR3 covers 12 residues. Germline CDR1 is SGHAT and CDR2 is FQDESV (reference sequence). The CDR3 region has the DNA TGTGCCAGCAGTCAATACACAGATACGCAGTATTTT. It yields the protein CASSQYTDTQYF.

This clonotype has more than one count but fewer than ten. The rearrangement uses TRBV11-2 and TRBJ1-1; D uncertain. From germline, CDR1 is SGHAT and CDR2 FQNNGV. Trimming left V 6 bases short and J 5 bases short, with 19 bases between. The CDR3 is made up of 15 amino acids. CDR3 protein: CASRHQDDGVTEAFF. CDR3 nucleotide sequence: TGTGCCAGCAGACACCAGGACGACGGAGTTACTGAAGCTTTCTTT.

This clonotype was counted ten times or more. The chain couples TRBV5-1 to TRBJ2-2, with D tentatively TRBD2 (6 bases). Trimming removed 0 bases from V and 4 bases from J, with 10 bases in between. Germline assignment: CDR1 SGHRS and CDR2 YFSETQ. The CDR3 has 15 residues. CDR3 amino acids: CASSLDAGPTGELFF. As DNA, the CDR3 is TGCGCCAGCAGCTTGGATGCGGGACCCACCGGGGAGCTGTTTTTT.

The CDR3: CATSDPLNTGELFF. In DNA form, the CDR3 reads TGTGCCACCAGTGATCCCCTGAACACCGGGGAGCTGTTTTTT. The chain couples TRBV24-1 to TRBJ2-2; D not resolved. CDR3 length: 14 amino acids. V shed 3 bases and J shed 1 base, with 5 bases lying between them. Germline V gene sequence: CDR1 KGHDR, CDR2 SFDVKD.

The table lists this clonotype with a few counts. The chain employs TRBV7-8 and TRBJ2-1; 8 bases fit TRBD1. The V gene end was trimmed by 4 bases and the J gene end by 6 bases; junction bases not matched to a gene: 11. Germline lookup yields CDR1 SGHVS and CDR2 FQNEAQ. The CDR3 sequence is 16 residues long. Here the CDR3 DNA reads TGTGCCAGCAGCTCAGGACAGGGTCGGATCAGCAATGAGCAGTTCTTC. The encoded protein is CASSSGQGRISNEQFF.

This clonotype has at least ten counts. The V gene is TRBV2, the J gene TRBJ2-1; TRBD1 matches at 8 bases. Germline CDR1 and CDR2: SNHLY and FYNNEI. The trim removed 4 bases at V and 8 bases at J, leaving 4 bases unmatched. This CDR3 is 13 amino acids long. In DNA form, the CDR3 reads TGTGCCAGCAGTGGGTCAGGGGGCGATGAGCAGTTCTTC. It is translated as CASSGSGGDEQFF.

This clonotype came up many times. J is TRBJ2-5 and V is TRBV11-2; the D gene is possibly TRBD1 (6 bases). Trimming stripped 4 bases from V and 4 bases from J, with 16 bases between. CDR1 and CDR2 (germline): SGHAT, FQNNGV. The CDR3 consists of 15 residues. The CDR3 region has the DNA TGTGCCAGCAGCTCTACACACAGGGAATCAGAGACCCAGTACTTC. This gives the protein CASSSTHRESETQYF.

The chain joins TRBV5-1 to TRBJ2-5, with 7 positions matching TRBD1. V trimming: 0 bases; J trimming: 1 base; junction bases outside the gene matches: 6. This CDR3 has 16 residues. The V gene's germline CDR1 is SGHRS and CDR2 YFSETQ. CDR3 in amino acids: CASSLVRGPRQETQYF. The DNA for the CDR3 is TGCGCCAGCAGCTTGGTGAGGGGGCCCCGCCAAGAGACCCAGTACTTC.

This clonotype was picked up a small number of times. The chain recombines TRBV5-1 with TRBJ2-1, with 7 bases matching TRBD1. With 1 base clipped from V and 9 bases from J, the junction kept 10 bases outside the gene matches. This CDR3 has 15 residues. CDR1 and CDR2 from the germline V gene are SGHRS and YFSETQ. In DNA form, the CDR3 reads TGCGCCAGCAGCTTGACAGGGGTGAAAGACGGTGAGCAGTTCTTC. Translated: CASSLTGVKDGEQFF.

This clonotype has ten or more counts. V gene TRBV30 combines with J gene TRBJ1-1; D is possibly TRBD1 (5 bases). V lost 1 base and J 6 bases, leaving 9 bases between the germline ends. This CDR3 contains 12 residues. Germline V CDR1 and CDR2: GTSNPN, SVGIG (reference sequence). The CDR3 region is CAWSGQGAEAFF. For the CDR3, the DNA is TGTGCCTGGAGTGGCCAAGGGGCTGAAGCTTTCTTT.

This clonotype was seen a handful of times. V usage is TRBV6-2 or TRBV6-3 and J usage is TRBJ1-6; the D gene is possibly TRBD1 (6 bases). This CDR3 spans 14 amino acids. The V gene's germline CDR1 is MNHEY and CDR2 SVGEGT. Trimming removed 7 bases at V and 7 bases at J, with 14 bases between. This CDR3 is CASNQQGWNSPLHF. The CDR3 region has the DNA TGTGCCAGCAACCAACAGGGATGGAATTCACCCCTCCACTTT.

This clonotype was counted at least ten times. The rearrangement links TRBV6-1 to TRBJ1-5, with D possibly matching TRBD1 (5 bases). V was shortened by 7 bases and J by 0 bases, with 13 bases between the two germline ends. The length of the CDR3 is 15 residues. Germline-derived CDR1 and CDR2 are MNHNS and SASEGT. The CDR3 nucleotides are TGTGCCAGCACCCCCGACAGCTATAGCAATCAGCCCCAGCATTTT. This codes for CASTPDSYSNQPQHF.

This clonotype was seen at least ten times. The genes are TRBV5-1 and TRBJ2-2; D gene unclear. The CDR3 runs to 18 residues. With 0 bases removed from V and 2 bases from J, the gap between germline ends came to 17 bases. Germline-derived CDR1 and CDR2 are SGHRS and YFSETQ. The CDR3 sequence is CASSLEARVPTNTGELFF. The CDR3 nucleotides are TGCGCCAGCAGCTTGGAGGCCCGGGTCCCTACAAACACCGGGGAGCTGTTTTTT.

This clonotype occurred a few times. This sequence joins TRBV4-1 and TRBJ1-2; 8 nucleotides match TRBD1. Germline V gene lookup returns CDR1 MGHRA and CDR2 YSYEKL. The junction had 8 bases not matched to a gene; V was cut back by 0 bases and J by 8 bases. The length of the CDR3 is 15 residues. The CDR3 is CASSQDRDRSSGYTF. CDR3 in DNA: TGCGCCAGCAGCCAAGACCGGGACAGGTCGTCGGGCTACACCTTC.

The J gene is TRBJ1-1, the V gene TRBV7-3; D is ambiguous. The CDR3 has 11 residues. V was clipped by 1 base and J by 4 bases, with 1 base between them. Germline V gene lookup returns CDR1 SGHTA and CDR2 FQGTGA. The DNA for the CDR3 is TGTGCCAGCAGCTTAATCACTGAAGCTTTCTTT. Translating it yields CASSLITEAFF.

This clonotype has only a few counts. In nucleotides, the CDR3 is TGTGCCAGCAGTTATAGCCTAGCGGGAAACACAGATACGCAGTATTTT. It encodes CASSYSLAGNTDTQYF. The chain uses TRBV6-2 or TRBV6-3 and TRBJ2-3, with 9 nucleotides matching TRBD2. Germline V CDR1 and CDR2: MNHEY, SVGEGT. With 3 bases clipped from V and 2 bases from J, the junction kept 6 bases outside the gene matches. The CDR3 length is 16 residues.

The sample holds a few counts of this clonotype. The genes are TRBV6-5 and TRBJ1-5, with 9 bases aligning to TRBD1. The germline V gene has CDR1 MNHEY and CDR2 SVGAGI. This CDR3 contains 16 residues. J lost 4 bases, V lost 2 bases, and 6 bases had no gene match. CDR3 DNA: TGTGCCAGCAGTTACACGACAGGGGGACAGAATCAGCCCCAGCATTTT. Translated: CASSYTTGGQNQPQHF.

This clonotype was recorded a few times. The chain is built from TRBV30 and TRBJ1-4, with TRBD1 matching 8 bases. CDR1 is GTSNPN and CDR2 is SVGIG in the germline V gene (reference sequence). The CDR3 runs to 14 residues. V lost 3 bases and J lost 7; bases outside the gene matches: 7. The CDR3 loop is CAWSGTGGVEKLFF. The CDR3 bases are TGTGCCTGGAGCGGAACAGGGGGGGTTGAAAAACTGTTTTTT.

About this clonotype: With a much larger clone just one base away, this may be a read error. V usage is TRBV28 and J usage is TRBJ2-1; D is possibly TRBD1 (5 bases). CDR3 length: 15 amino acids. CDR1 is MDHEN, CDR2 SYDVKM, per germline. Trimming removed 4 bases from V and 3 bases from J, with 13 bases in between. CDR3 sequence (DNA): TGTGCCAGCAGTTCAGACAGCCCCGACTACAATGAGCAGTTCTTC. This gives the protein CASSSDSPDYNEQFF.

At least ten counts were recorded for this clonotype. The CDR3 nucleotides are TGTGCCAGCAGTTTAGCGGGAGGGGACACCGGGGAGCTGTTTTTT. It is translated as CASSLAGGDTGELFF. This chain connects TRBV7-3 to TRBJ2-2, with 11 bases identical to TRBD2. CDR1 and CDR2 (germline): SGHTA, FQGTGA. The CDR3 extends over 15 amino acids. V lost 6 bases and J lost 3; bases outside the gene matches: 3.